The 24 T cell receptor beta chains below were found in one sample sequenced in a study of T cells after yellow fever vaccination. TCRdb reprocessed the 5' RACE reads with MiXCR, giving one entry per CDR3 protein. This sample has over 300,000 distinct CDR3 sequences, with 6.8% found just once. Sequencing was performed on PBMCs, taken more than 35 days after the first yellow fever vaccination. All receptors derive from a man in his late teens or twenties who received the YFV17D yellow fever vaccine.

The chain employs TRBV7-2 and TRBJ2-7, with 9 positions matching TRBD1. Germline V CDR1 and CDR2: SGHTA, FQGNSA. J gave up 6 bases and V 5 bases, and 11 bases lay outside the gene matches. The CDR3 consists of 15 residues. For the CDR3, the DNA is TGTGCCAGCAGCCTCCGGGACAGGGAAATGGTCGAGCAGTACTTC. Translation gives CASSLRDREMVEQYF.

This chain links TRBV20-1 with TRBJ2-3; the D gene is possibly TRBD2 (5 bases). CDR1 is DFQATT and CDR2 is SNEGSKA in the germline V gene (reference sequence). V was clipped by 4 bases and J by 2 bases, with 19 bases between them. The CDR3 length is 16 residues. Here the CDR3 DNA reads TGCAGTGCTACGAATCTGGACTCCCAGTTCACAGATACGCAGTATTTT. Translation gives CSATNLDSQFTDTQYF.

The CDR3 here is CASSWTSRPQETQYF. For the CDR3, the DNA is TGTGCCAGCAGCTGGACTAGTCGGCCCCAAGAGACCCAGTACTTC. The rearrangement links TRBV5-4 to TRBJ2-5, with 7 bases fitting TRBD2. Germline trimming cut 3 bases from V and 1 base from J; bases unmatched to any gene: 6. The CDR3 has 15 residues. Germline assignment: CDR1 SGHNT and CDR2 YYREEE (reference sequence).

This chain links TRBV5-1 with TRBJ1-1; D ambiguous. The V end lost 3 bases, the J end lost 5 bases, and 14 bases lay between the germline ends. Germline CDR1 is SGHRS and CDR2 is YFSETQ. The CDR3 covers 14 residues. DNA of the CDR3: TGCGCCAGCAGCTATATATCGGGCGAGACTGAAGCTTTCTTT. Translating gives CASSYISGETEAFF.

The sample holds a few counts of this clonotype. V is TRBV7-9 and J is TRBJ1-1, with 9 bases that match TRBD1. This CDR3 has 15 amino acids. Germline V gives CDR1 SEHNR, CDR2 FQNEAQ (reference sequence). Trimming took 0 bases from V and 5 from J; bases not matched to a gene: 4. The CDR3: CASSLAGTGWTEAFF. The CDR3 DNA follows: TGTGCCAGCAGCTTAGCCGGGACAGGGTGGACTGAAGCTTTCTTT.

V is TRBV6-1 and J is TRBJ2-7; 10 bases are shared with TRBD1. Germline lookup yields CDR1 MNHNS and CDR2 SASEGT. The CDR3 totals 13 residues. V shed 8 bases, J shed 3 bases, and the junction held 4 bases outside the gene matches. This chain's CDR3 is CASGDRGLYEQYF. In nucleotides, the CDR3 is TGTGCCAGCGGAGACAGGGGGCTCTACGAGCAGTACTTC.

This clonotype was picked up a small number of times. The chain is built from TRBV7-8 and TRBJ2-1; TRBD2 agrees at 9 bases. The trim removed 0 bases at V and 2 bases at J, leaving 11 bases unmatched. The CDR3 is made up of 19 amino acids. The germline gives CDR1 SGHVS, CDR2 FQNEAQ. The CDR3 is CASSLARLALAGPYNEQFF. The CDR3 DNA sequence: TGTGCCAGCAGCTTAGCGCGGTTGGCACTAGCGGGCCCCTACAATGAGCAGTTCTTC.

The chain employs TRBV29-1 and TRBJ2-7; a possible D gene is TRBD2 (5 bases). V lost 6 bases and J lost 0, with 18 bases in between. The germline gives CDR1 SQVTM, CDR2 ANQGSEA. The CDR3 is 15 amino acids. CDR3 DNA sequence: TGCAGCGTCAGCCCCGAGGTAGGGAGCTCCTACGAGCAGTACGTC. Translated: CSVSPEVGSSYEQYV.

The chain employs TRBV6-1 and TRBJ1-6; the D gene is possibly TRBD1 (5 bases). This CDR3 region has 18 residues. Trimming took off 1 base at V and 3 bases at J, with 16 bases between the two ends. The germline CDR1 and CDR2 sequences are MNHNS and SASEGT. The CDR3 DNA reads as TGTGCCAGCAGTGAAGGGGGGTATTTAGCCCACTATAATTCACCCCTCCACTTT. Its protein is CASSEGGYLAHYNSPLHF.

J is TRBJ2-1 and V is TRBV5-4, with 7 bases that match TRBD1. The V gene's germline CDR1 is SGHNT and CDR2 YYREEE (reference sequence). The CDR3 has 16 amino acids. V lost 0 bases and J lost 10; bases outside the gene matches: 13. The DNA for the CDR3 is TGTGCCAGCAGCTTGGAGGGGGCTAGTGGGTTCGGCGAGCAGTTCTTC. Protein sequence: CASSLEGASGFGEQFF.

This chain links TRBV28 with TRBJ2-7; no reliable D call. The CDR3 has 11 amino acids. Germline assignment: CDR1 MDHEN and CDR2 SYDVKM. V lost 10 bases to trimming and J lost 2 bases, with 9 bases between them. CDR3 protein: CAIGAPYEQYV. The CDR3 coding sequence is TGTGCCATCGGAGCCCCCTACGAGCAGTACGTC.

In this sample, this clonotype turned up many times. V and J are TRBV4-3 and TRBJ2-3; 9 bases line up with TRBD2. Trimming took 5 bases from V and 5 from J; bases not matched to a gene: 20. CDR1 and CDR2 from the germline V gene are LGHNA and YSLEER. CDR3 length equals 19 residues. CDR3: CASSEVGARSGGSGDTQYF. The CDR3 bases are TGCGCCAGCAGCGAAGTGGGGGCCCGTAGCGGGGGATCGGGAGATACGCAGTATTTT.

There are a few counts of this clonotype. V is TRBV5-6 and J is TRBJ2-7; the D gene is possibly TRBD2 (6 bases). The length of the CDR3 is 14 residues. V lost 2 bases to trimming and J lost 4 bases, with 13 bases between them. Germline V gene lookup returns CDR1 SGHDT and CDR2 YYEEEE. The CDR3 bases are TGTGCCAGCAGCTTTTTCGGGGGAAGGTACGAGCAGTACTTC. Protein product: CASSFFGGRYEQYF.

This clonotype came up a few times. The gene calls are TRBV20-1 and TRBJ2-1; 7 nucleotides agree with TRBD1. The ends lost 7 bases at V and 1 base at J; junction bases unmatched: 4. The CDR3 covers 13 residues. Germline V gene lookup returns CDR1 DFQATT and CDR2 SNEGSKA (reference sequence). The CDR3 here is CSVQGSSYNEQFF. In nucleotides, the CDR3 is TGCAGTGTACAGGGGTCATCCTACAATGAGCAGTTCTTC.

There are many counts of this clonotype. The chain employs TRBV5-1 and TRBJ2-5; TRBD1 might be the D (5 bases). Germline CDR1 reads SGHRS; CDR2 reads YFSETQ. Deletions cut 5 bases from V and 2 bases from J, with 16 bases between. The CDR3 loop spans 15 amino acids. CDR3 bases: TGCGCCAGCAGAGGAACAGGCGGACCTCAAGAGACCCAGTACTTC. Its protein product is CASRGTGGPQETQYF.

This clonotype has a handful of counts. The gene calls are TRBV5-1 and TRBJ1-1, with a tentative D call TRBD1 (5 bases). V was trimmed by 0 bases and J by 0 bases, leaving 15 bases between them. Germline-derived CDR1 and CDR2 are SGHRS and YFSETQ. The CDR3 totals 17 residues. The CDR3 region has the DNA TGCGCCAGCAGCTTGGCCAGGTATGACAGTATGAACACTGAAGCTTTCTTT. Its translation: CASSLARYDSMNTEAFF. Looking up the rest from reference TRBV5-1 and TRBJ1-1 gives the full variable domain: KAGVTQTPRYLIKTRGQQVTLSCSPISGHRSVSWYQQTPGQGLQFLFEYFSETQRNKGNFPGRFSGRQFSNSRSEMNVSTLELGDSALYLCASSLARYDSMNTEAFFGQGTRLTVV.

The V call is TRBV5-4, the J call TRBJ2-5; TRBD2 agrees at 15 bases. This CDR3 has 15 amino acids. CDR1 is SGHNT and CDR2 is YYREEE in the germline V gene (reference sequence). J lost 5 bases, V lost 3 bases, and 2 bases had no gene match. CDR3 sequence (DNA): TGTGCCAGCAGCTGGGGACTAGCGGGGGGCGAGACCCAGTACTTC. Translated: CASSWGLAGGETQYF.

The rearrangement uses TRBV7-9 and TRBJ1-2, with 9 bases fitting TRBD1. Germline trimming cut 5 bases from V and 8 bases from J; bases unmatched to any gene: 9. This CDR3 spans 14 amino acids. Germline V CDR1 and CDR2: SEHNR, FQNEAQ (reference sequence). Here the CDR3 reads CASSLIGQGSGYTF. In DNA, the CDR3 is TGTGCCAGCAGCCTCATTGGACAGGGGAGCGGCTACACCTTC.

This clonotype was picked up a small number of times. V gene TRBV5-1 combines with J gene TRBJ1-2; perhaps TRBD1 as D (6 bases). The germline gives CDR1 SGHRS, CDR2 YFSETQ. Trimming left V 0 bases short and J 8 bases short, with 11 bases between. The CDR3 length is 13 residues. CDR3: CASSLDFDRGYTF. The CDR3 region has the DNA TGCGCCAGCAGCTTGGATTTTGACAGGGGCTACACCTTC.

This clonotype was counted a few times. V gene TRBV4-3 combines with J gene TRBJ1-3; tentatively, D is TRBD1 (5 bases). The V gene's germline CDR1 is LGHNA and CDR2 YSLEER. Between the trimmed V and J ends, which lost 0 bases and 0 bases, there was a span of 15 bases. The CDR3 covers 18 residues. The CDR3 DNA reads as TGCGCCAGCAGCCAAGAGAGAGGGGACCGACTCTCTGGAAACACCATATATTTT. Translating it yields CASSQERGDRLSGNTIYF.

The V call is TRBV4-1, the J call TRBJ1-6; D might be TRBD1 (6 bases). Trimming took 1 base from V and 13 from J, leaving 17 bases between them. The length of the CDR3 is 15 residues. Germline values: CDR1 MGHRA, CDR2 YSYEKL. Here the CDR3 reads CASSQGSDKGGPLHF. In DNA form, the CDR3 reads TGCGCCAGCAGCCAAGGCTCCGATAAGGGGGGCCCCCTCCACTTT.

The rearrangement joins TRBV7-8 to TRBJ1-1; D may be TRBD1 (5 bases). Germline lookup yields CDR1 SGHVS and CDR2 FQNEAQ. Deletions cut 1 base from V and 4 bases from J, with 10 bases between. There are 14 residues in the CDR3. This CDR3 is CASSLVHRSTEAFF. In nucleotides, the CDR3 is TGTGCCAGCAGCTTAGTCCACAGGAGCACTGAAGCTTTCTTT.

This clonotype was recorded many times. The rearrangement joins TRBV7-6 to TRBJ1-1; 9 bases are a match to TRBD1. The CDR3 totals 14 residues. Germline lookup yields CDR1 SGHVS and CDR2 FNYEAQ. Losses at the gene ends were 5 bases for V and 1 base for J; bases not matched to a gene: 2. The CDR3 is CASSPTGGNTEAFF. The CDR3, as DNA: TGTGCCAGCAGCCCGACAGGGGGGAACACTGAAGCTTTCTTT. Using reference TRBV7-6 and TRBJ1-1 for the parts outside the CDR3, the full variable domain is GAGVSQSPRYKVTKRGQDVALRCDPISGHVSLYWYRQALGQGPEFLTYFNYEAQQDKSGLPNDRFSAERPEGSISTLTIQRTEQRDSAMYRCASSPTGGNTEAFFGQGTRLTVV.

This clonotype appeared many times. The V gene is TRBV20-1, the J gene TRBJ1-6, with TRBD1 identical over 8 bases. Germline V CDR1 and CDR2: DFQATT, SNEGSKA (reference sequence). V was clipped by 6 bases and J by 9 bases; unmatched bases: 7. The CDR3 has 13 residues. For the CDR3, the DNA is TGCAGTGCCCCGCCAGGGGGCGGTTCACCCCTCCACTTT. As protein: CSAPPGGGSPLHF.